A selection of T cell receptor beta chains follows, all from one sample in a study of neurological immune-mediated disorders. TCRdb re-derived calls from the 5' RACE reads in MiXCR, one entry per CDR3 protein. The sample consists of 55,000 to 75,000 distinct CDR3 sequences, around 5.1% of them appearing once. Sequenced material: PBMCs. Source of these receptors: a human donor with multiple sclerosis. The donor label of this sample is uncertain. CDR3s include the opening cysteine and the closing phenylalanine or tryptophan. The D gene is left open where the match is weak. Size is omitted from some rows. Given values are once, few, many or a class for expanded clones.

d_gene,j_gene,v_gene,abundance,CDR3aa,CDR3nt
-,TRBJ1-3,TRBV12-3/TRBV12-4,many,CASSLQGAGNTIYF,TGTGCCAGCAGTTTACAAGGGGCAGGAAACACCATATATTTT
-,TRBJ2-3,TRBV5-1,many,CASSIPLERLSTDTQYF,TGCGCCAGCAGCATCCCCTTGGAGCGGCTGAGCACAGATACGCAGTATTTT
-,TRBJ2-7,TRBV5-1,many,CASSLGGVYEQYF,TGCGCCAGCAGCTTGGGGGGCGTCTACGAGCAGTACTTC
-,TRBJ2-3,TRBV5-1,-,CASSSAGIGGDTQYF,TGCGCCAGCAGCTCAGCGGGAATAGGGGGAGATACGCAGTATTTT
TRBD1,TRBJ1-1,TRBV6-5,many,CASNRQGTTEAFF,TGTGCCAGCAATCGACAGGGGACGACTGAAGCTTTCTTT
-,TRBJ1-1,TRBV9,many,CASSVLGNTEAFF,TGTGCCAGCAGCGTACTAGGGAACACTGAAGCTTTCTTT
TRBD2,TRBJ2-5,TRBV20-1,many,CSAKGERGPGETQYF,TGCAGTGCTAAGGGCGAGCGGGGGCCCGGGGAGACCCAGTACTTC
-,TRBJ2-4,TRBV5-8,many,CASSFISLAKNIQYF,TGTGCCAGCAGCTTCATTAGTCTAGCCAAAAACATTCAGTACTTC
-,TRBJ2-1,TRBV20-1,many,CSARDYGYEQFF,TGCAGTGCTAGAGATTACGGCTATGAGCAGTTCTTC
-,TRBJ1-1,TRBV7-9,many,CASSLGTEEAFF,TGTGCCAGCAGCTTAGGGACAGAAGAAGCTTTCTTT
-,TRBJ1-6,TRBV6-5,many,CASSYSARGSLHNSPLHF,TGTGCCAGCAGTTACTCGGCTAGGGGTTCCCTTCATAATTCACCCCTCCACTTT
-,TRBJ2-7,TRBV27,-,CASSLDLTYEQYF,TGTGCCAGCAGTTTAGACCTTACCTACGAGCAGTACTTC
-,TRBJ2-7,TRBV5-1,many,CASSSGGGYEQYF,TGCGCCAGCAGCTCTGGAGGAGGGTACGAGCAGTACTTC
-,TRBJ1-1,TRBV20-1,many,CSARSLGPLNTEAFF,TGCAGTGCTAGATCCCTTGGACCATTAAACACTGAAGCTTTCTTT
TRBD1,TRBJ1-1,TRBV5-1,many,CASSSLPGQGTEAFF,TGCGCCAGCAGCTCGCTTCCGGGACAGGGTACTGAAGCTTTCTTT
-,TRBJ1-6,TRBV20-1,many,CSARDLVNSPLHF,TGCAGTGCTAGAGATCTGGTTAATTCACCCCTCCACTTT
-,TRBJ2-1,TRBV14,-,CASSSGGGHYNEQFF,TGTGCCAGCAGCTCAGGGGGGGGCCACTACAATGAGCAGTTCTTC
-,TRBJ1-5,TRBV7-2,many,CASSLRGGGGSNQPQHF,TGTGCCAGCAGCTTGCGCGGGGGCGGCGGAAGCAATCAGCCCCAGCATTTT
-,TRBJ2-1,TRBV4-1,many,CASSQAGLNGYNEQFF,TGCGCCAGCAGCCAAGCCGGACTAAACGGCTACAATGAGCAGTTCTTC
-,TRBJ2-7,TRBV5-1,many,CASSLVIPSSYEQYF,TGCGCCAGCAGCTTGGTCATCCCCAGCTCCTACGAGCAGTACTTC
-,TRBJ2-7,TRBV28,many,CASTLKGASNEQYF,TGTGCCAGCACCCTTAAAGGAGCGAGTAACGAGCAGTACTTC
-,TRBJ2-7,TRBV12-5,-,CASGLVRGRDSYEQYF,TGTGCTAGTGGTTTGGTAAGAGGCAGGGATAGCTACGAGCAGTACTTC
-,TRBJ2-3,TRBV20-1,many,CSASTRGADTQYF,TGCAGTGCGTCGACCCGAGGGGCAGATACGCAGTATTTT
TRBD1,TRBJ1-1,TRBV11-3,-,CASSLVQGAEAFF,TGTGCCAGCAGCTTAGTCCAGGGGGCTGAAGCTTTCTTT
-,TRBJ2-2,TRBV11-3,many,CASSRDGELFF,TGTGCCAGCAGCCGGGACGGGGAGCTGTTTTTT
TRBD1,TRBJ1-5,TRBV12-3/TRBV12-4,many,CASSLRQGSNQPQHF,TGTGCCAGCAGTTTGCGACAGGGGTCCAATCAGCCCCAGCATTTT
-,TRBJ1-2,TRBV7-6,many,CASKGGSYGYTF,TGTGCCAGCAAGGGGGGCAGCTATGGCTACACCTTC
-,TRBJ2-3,TRBV6-1,many,CAIDPLEGATDTQYF,TGTGCCATCGATCCCCTCGAGGGTGCCACAGATACGCAGTATTTT
-,TRBJ2-2,TRBV5-1,many,CASSLRFGQTTGELFF,TGCGCCAGCAGCTTGAGGTTCGGACAGACCACCGGGGAGCTGTTTTTT
-,TRBJ1-1,TRBV7-9,many,CASGRTDTEAFF,TGTGCCAGCGGGCGGACAGACACTGAAGCTTTCTTT
-,TRBJ1-1,TRBV18,-,CASSPPGARGAEAFF,TGTGCCAGCTCACCACCGGGGGCCCGGGGGGCTGAAGCTTTCTTT
TRBD1,TRBJ1-5,TRBV20-1,many,CSARQGEAQPQHF,TGCAGTGCTAGACAGGGGGAGGCTCAGCCCCAGCATTTT
TRBD1,TRBJ1-1,TRBV11-2,few,CASSFEGAWVEAFF,TGTGCCAGCAGCTTTGAGGGGGCATGGGTTGAAGCTTTCTTT
-,TRBJ1-1,TRBV10-3,many,CAISEPGGRTEAFF,TGTGCCATCAGTGAGCCCGGGGGGCGAACTGAAGCTTTCTTT
TRBD2,TRBJ2-1,TRBV10-3,many,CAISDLSGDHNEQFF,TGTGCCATCAGTGATTTGAGCGGGGACCACAATGAGCAGTTCTTC
-,TRBJ1-6,TRBV7-3,many,CASSSTDLSPLHF,TGTGCCAGCAGCTCGACGGACCTCTCACCCCTCCACTTT
-,TRBJ1-1,TRBV11-2,many,CASSYTGLGGTEAFF,TGTGCCAGCAGCTACACAGGATTGGGGGGGACTGAAGCTTTCTTT
-,TRBJ2-4,TRBV29-1,many,CSVGAGSNIQYF,TGCAGCGTTGGGGCAGGGTCGAACATTCAGTACTTC
TRBD1,TRBJ2-3,TRBV5-6,many,CASSWAWDRVPDTQYF,TGTGCCAGCAGCTGGGCGTGGGACAGGGTGCCAGATACGCAGTATTTT
TRBD2,TRBJ2-7,TRBV3-1,many,CASSPTSGGYEQYF,TGTGCCAGCAGCCCGACTAGCGGGGGATACGAGCAGTACTTC
TRBD2,TRBJ2-2,TRBV20-1,many,CSAGGADTGELFF,TGCAGTGCGGGAGGGGCGGACACCGGGGAGCTGTTTTTT
-,TRBJ1-2,TRBV12-3/TRBV12-4,many,CASRLAGAYGYTF,TGTGCCAGCAGATTGGCGGGGGCCTATGGCTACACCTTC
-,TRBJ2-3,TRBV5-5,many,CASSFDPGDSGTQYF,TGTGCCAGCAGCTTTGACCCAGGGGATTCTGGTACGCAGTATTTT
TRBD2,TRBJ2-1,TRBV5-1,many,CASFRTSGSYNEQFF,TGCGCCAGCTTTCGGACTAGCGGCTCCTACAATGAGCAGTTCTTC
-,TRBJ2-1,TRBV20-1,many,CSARRDTNNEQFF,TGCAGTGCTAGAAGGGACACCAACAATGAGCAGTTCTTC
-,TRBJ2-1,TRBV5-1,many,CASSGNVPGNKYNEQFF,TGCGCCAGCAGCGGGAACGTACCCGGGAATAAGTACAATGAGCAGTTCTTC
TRBD1,TRBJ1-2,TRBV12-3/TRBV12-4,many,CASSLARRGTLYPRGFHSYGYTF,TGTGCCAGCAGTTTAGCCCGCCGCGGAACCTTATATCCCAGGGGGTTTCACAGCTATGGCTACACCTTC
TRBD2,TRBJ2-1,TRBV10-1,many,CASSSLAGGLFENEQFF,TGCGCCAGCAGTTCCCTAGCGGGGGGGTTGTTTGAAAATGAGCAGTTCTTC
-,TRBJ1-5,TRBV2,many,CASSGDGYNQPQHF,TGTGCCAGCAGTGGAGACGGATACAATCAGCCCCAGCATTTT
-,TRBJ2-3,TRBV20-1,many,CSAPSGDTQYF,TGCAGTGCTCCCTCCGGAGATACGCAGTATTTT
-,TRBJ1-1,TRBV20-1,many,CSAWWRNTEAFF,TGCAGTGCTTGGTGGAGGAACACTGAAGCTTTCTTT
-,TRBJ2-1,TRBV9,many,CANSPGNEQFF,TGTGCCAATAGCCCGGGGAATGAGCAGTTCTTC